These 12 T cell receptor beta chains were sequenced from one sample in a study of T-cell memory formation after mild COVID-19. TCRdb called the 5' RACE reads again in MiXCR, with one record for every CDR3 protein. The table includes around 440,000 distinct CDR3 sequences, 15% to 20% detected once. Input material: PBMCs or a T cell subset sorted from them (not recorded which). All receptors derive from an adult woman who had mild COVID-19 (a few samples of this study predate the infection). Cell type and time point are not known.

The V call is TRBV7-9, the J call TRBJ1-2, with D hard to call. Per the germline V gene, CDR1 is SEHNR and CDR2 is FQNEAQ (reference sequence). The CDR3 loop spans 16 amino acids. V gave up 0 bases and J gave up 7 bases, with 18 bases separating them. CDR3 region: CASSLADLGYAAGYTF. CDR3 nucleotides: TGTGCCAGCAGCTTAGCGGATTTGGGGTATGCGGCTGGCTACACCTTC. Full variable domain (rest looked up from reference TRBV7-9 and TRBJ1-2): DTGVSQNPRHKITKRGQNVTFRCDPISEHNRLYWYRQTLGQGPEFLTYFQNEAQLEKSRLLSDRFSAERPKGSFSTLEIQRTEQGDSAMYLCASSLADLGYAAGYTFGSGTRLTVV.

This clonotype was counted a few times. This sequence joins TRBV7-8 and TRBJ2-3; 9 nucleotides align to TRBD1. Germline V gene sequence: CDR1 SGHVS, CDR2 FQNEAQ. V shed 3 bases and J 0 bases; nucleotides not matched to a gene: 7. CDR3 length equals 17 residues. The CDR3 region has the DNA TGTGCCAGCAGCTTTGCCCAGGGGACAGGGAGCACAGATACGCAGTATTTT. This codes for CASSFAQGTGSTDTQYF.

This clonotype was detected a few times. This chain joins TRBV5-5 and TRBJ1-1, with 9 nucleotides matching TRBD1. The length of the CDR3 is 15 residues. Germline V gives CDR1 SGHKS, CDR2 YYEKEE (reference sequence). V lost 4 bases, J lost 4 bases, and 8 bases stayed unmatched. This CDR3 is CASSLLQGASTEAFF. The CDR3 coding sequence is TGTGCCAGCAGCCTTCTACAGGGGGCGAGCACTGAAGCTTTCTTT.

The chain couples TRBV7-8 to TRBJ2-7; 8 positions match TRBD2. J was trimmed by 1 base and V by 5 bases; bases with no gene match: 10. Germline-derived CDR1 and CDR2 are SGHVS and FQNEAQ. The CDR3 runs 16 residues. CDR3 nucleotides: TGTGCCAGCAGCCGGCGGGGGGCGCCTATTTCCTACGAGCAGTACTTC. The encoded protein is CASSRRGAPISYEQYF.

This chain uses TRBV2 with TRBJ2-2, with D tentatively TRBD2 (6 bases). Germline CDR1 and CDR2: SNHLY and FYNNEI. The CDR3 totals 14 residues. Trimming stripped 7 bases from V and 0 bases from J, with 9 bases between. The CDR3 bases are TGTGCCAGCAAACCGGGGGCGAACACCGGGGAGCTGTTTTTT. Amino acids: CASKPGANTGELFF.

The CDR3 loop is CASSTGLARGQGELFF. For the CDR3, the DNA is TGTGCCAGCAGCACCGGACTAGCTAGGGGCCAAGGGGAGCTGTTTTTT. The chain joins TRBV7-3 to TRBJ2-2, with 8 bases that match TRBD2. In germline, CDR1 is SGHTA, CDR2 FQGTGA. The V and J ends lost 5 bases and 8 bases, in that order; junction bases with no gene match: 13. The CDR3 contains 16 residues.

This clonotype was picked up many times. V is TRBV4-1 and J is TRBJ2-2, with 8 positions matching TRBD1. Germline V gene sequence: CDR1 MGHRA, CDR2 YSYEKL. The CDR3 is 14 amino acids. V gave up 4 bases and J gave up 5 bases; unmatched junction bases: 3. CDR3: CASSPDRATGELFF. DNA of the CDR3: TGCGCCAGCAGCCCGGACAGGGCAACCGGGGAGCTGTTTTTT.

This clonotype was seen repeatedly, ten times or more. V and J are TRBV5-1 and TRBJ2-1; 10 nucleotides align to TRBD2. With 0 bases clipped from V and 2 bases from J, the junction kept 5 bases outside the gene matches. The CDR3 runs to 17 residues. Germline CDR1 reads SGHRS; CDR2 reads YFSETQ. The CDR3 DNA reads TGCGCCAGCAGCTTGGGCTCTAGCGGGGGCGCCTACAATGAGCAGTTCTTC. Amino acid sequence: CASSLGSSGGAYNEQFF. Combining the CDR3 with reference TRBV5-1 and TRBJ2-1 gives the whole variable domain KAGVTQTPRYLIKTRGQQVTLSCSPISGHRSVSWYQQTPGQGLQFLFEYFSETQRNKGNFPGRFSGRQFSNSRSEMNVSTLELGDSALYLCASSLGSSGGAYNEQFFGPGTRLTVL.

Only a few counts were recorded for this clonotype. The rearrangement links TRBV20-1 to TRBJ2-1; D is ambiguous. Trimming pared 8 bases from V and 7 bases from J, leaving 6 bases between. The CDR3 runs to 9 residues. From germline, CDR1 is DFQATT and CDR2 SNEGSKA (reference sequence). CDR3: CSLGNEQFF. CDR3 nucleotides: TGCAGTCTGGGGAATGAGCAGTTCTTC.

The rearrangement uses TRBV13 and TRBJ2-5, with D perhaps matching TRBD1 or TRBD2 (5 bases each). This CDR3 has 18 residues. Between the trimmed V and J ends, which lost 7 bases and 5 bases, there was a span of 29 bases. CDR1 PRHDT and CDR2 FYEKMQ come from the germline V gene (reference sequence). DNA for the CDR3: TGTGCCAGCACCCCCGGCGGCGAGGGGATACGGGCTGGTGAGACCCAGTACTTC. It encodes CASTPGGEGIRAGETQYF.

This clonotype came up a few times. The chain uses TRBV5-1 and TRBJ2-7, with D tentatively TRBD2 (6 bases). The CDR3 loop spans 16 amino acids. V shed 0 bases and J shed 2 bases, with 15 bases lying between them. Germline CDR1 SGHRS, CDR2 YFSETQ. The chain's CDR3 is CASSLEVGGATYEQYF. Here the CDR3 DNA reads TGCGCCAGCAGCTTGGAAGTCGGGGGAGCCACCTACGAGCAGTACTTC.

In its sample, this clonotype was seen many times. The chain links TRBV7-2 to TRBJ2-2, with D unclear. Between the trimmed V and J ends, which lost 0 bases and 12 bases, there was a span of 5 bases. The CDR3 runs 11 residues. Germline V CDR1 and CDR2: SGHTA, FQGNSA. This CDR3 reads CASSLARKLFF. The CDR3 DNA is TGTGCCAGCAGCTTAGCGCGAAAGCTGTTTTTT.